This T cell receptor beta chain was found in a study of shared clonotypes between healthy human individuals. On this clone: This sample also contains other DNA sequences that code for the same CDR3.

Method: immunoSEQ multiplex PCR; TCRdb's copy keeps in-frame clones and lacks some. This table has around 1.6 million clones, approximately 98% appearing once. Germline CDR1 and CDR2: KGHSH and LQKENI. The CDR3 loop spans 11 amino acids. The V end was cut by 3 bases, the J end by 5 bases, with 4 bases between. Sequences were obtained from naive CD4+ T cells sorted from blood. Specified subset: CD45RA+ positively selected. This TCR was sampled from a man aged 25 to 40 in good health. The chain links TRBV18 to TRBJ2-5; no definite D call. The chain's CDR3 is CASSPGETQYF. In DNA form, the CDR3 reads TGTGCCAGCTCACCTGGCGAGACCCAGTACTTC.